Below are 10 T cell receptor beta chains sequenced from a single sample in a study of T cell repertoires in cytomegalovirus infection. TCRdb reanalysed the reads using MiXCR and keeps one entry per CDR3 protein. This repertoire shows roughly 320,000 distinct CDR3 sequences, 8% to 10% found once; its top ten account for around 2.5%. Sample: PBMCs. These receptor sequences come from a human donor in good health (CMV status not recorded). Some clones in this sample may be carry-over from other donors' samples.

DNA of the CDR3: TGTGCCAGCAGCTTAGGGAGGGAATTGGATAGCAATCAGCCCCAGCATTTT. It codes for CASSLGRELDSNQPQHF. The gene calls are TRBV13 and TRBJ1-5; D remains unclear. The CDR3 loop spans 17 amino acids. Germline V gives CDR1 PRHDT, CDR2 FYEKMQ (reference sequence). V was trimmed by 0 bases and J by 0 bases, leaving 12 bases between them.

This clonotype was counted at least ten times. The chain joins TRBV20-1 to TRBJ2-1, with 10 bases matching TRBD2. CDR1 and CDR2 from the germline V gene are DFQATT and SNEGSKA (reference sequence). The CDR3 extends over 14 amino acids. Trimming cost V 5 bases and J 3 bases; bases outside gene matches: 4. The CDR3 DNA sequence: TGCAGTGCTGCGAGCGGGGGGGTCTACAATGAGCAGTTCTTC. Translation: CSAASGGVYNEQFF.

The chain is built from TRBV2 and TRBJ2-2, with D perhaps given as TRBD1 or TRBD2 (5 bases each). Germline V gene data show CDR1 as SNHLY and CDR2 as FYNNEI. The CDR3 has 17 residues. Trimming took off 6 bases at V and 4 bases at J, with 21 bases between the two ends. CDR3 amino acids: CASSLTAGTVGTGELFF. For the CDR3, the DNA is TGTGCCAGCAGCCTTACCGCCGGGACGGTGGGCACCGGGGAGCTGTTTTTT.

This clonotype has a count of ten or more. The rearrangement links TRBV7-6 to TRBJ2-5; D is uncertain. Trimming left V 5 bases short and J 0 bases short, with 13 bases between. This CDR3 is 15 amino acids long. Germline CDR1 and CDR2: SGHVS and FNYEAQ. CDR3 region: CASSRMTLYQETQYF. Here the CDR3 DNA reads TGTGCCAGCAGCCGGATGACACTGTACCAAGAGACCCAGTACTTC. Combining the CDR3 with reference TRBV7-6 and TRBJ2-5 gives the whole variable domain GAGVSQSPRYKVTKRGQDVALRCDPISGHVSLYWYRQALGQGPEFLTYFNYEAQQDKSGLPNDRFSAERPEGSISTLTIQRTEQRDSAMYRCASSRMTLYQETQYFGPGTRLLVL.

The rearrangement links TRBV14 to TRBJ1-1; D is undetermined. The length of the CDR3 is 14 residues. Germline assignment: CDR1 SGHDN and CDR2 FVKESK. Trimming left V 3 bases short and J 4 bases short, with 12 bases between. This CDR3 is CASSHARGGTEAFF. DNA for the CDR3: TGTGCCAGCAGCCATGCCCGTGGCGGCACTGAAGCTTTCTTT.

This clonotype was observed many times. The chain couples TRBV20-1 to TRBJ2-7; possible D gene TRBD2, 7 bases. Germline values: CDR1 DFQATT, CDR2 SNEGSKA (reference sequence). The CDR3 has 15 residues. Between the trimmed V and J ends, which lost 3 bases and 0 bases, there was a span of 15 bases. CDR3 in DNA: TGCAGTGCTAGGGGGGGGCTAGCGAGCTCCTACGAGCAGTACGTC. It translates to CSARGGLASSYEQYV.

There are many counts of this clonotype. This sequence joins TRBV4-3 and TRBJ1-5, with D unresolved. In germline, CDR1 is LGHNA, CDR2 YSLEER. The length of the CDR3 is 14 residues. Trimming pared 0 bases from V and 0 bases from J, leaving 3 bases between. The CDR3 protein is CASSQENSNQPQHF. CDR3 sequence (DNA): TGCGCCAGCAGCCAAGAAAATAGCAATCAGCCCCAGCATTTT.

This clonotype was seen many times. CDR3 coding DNA: TGTGCCAGCAGCCGCGCAGCACCGTTATACAGGGAGAACACTGAAGCTTTCTTT. This sequence encodes CASSRAAPLYRENTEAFF. The chain joins TRBV6-5 to TRBJ1-1; tentatively, D is TRBD1 (6 bases). This CDR3 is built from 18 residues. Germline lookup yields CDR1 MNHEY and CDR2 SVGAGI. The V end was cut by 6 bases, the J end by 1 base, with 24 bases between.

This clonotype was observed many times. The CDR3 loop reads CASSFRGQGLAKNIQYF. In DNA, the CDR3 is TGTGCCAGCAGCTTCAGGGGACAGGGATTAGCCAAAAACATTCAGTACTTC. The chain employs TRBV5-6 and TRBJ2-4; 9 bases agree with TRBD1. This CDR3 has 17 amino acids. Germline lookup yields CDR1 SGHDT and CDR2 YYEEEE. The V segment lost 2 bases and the J segment 0 bases; nucleotides outside the gene matches: 6.

This chain joins TRBV20-1 and TRBJ1-5; D is unclear. V was shortened by 5 bases and J by 4 bases, with 9 bases between the two germline ends. The CDR3 runs 12 residues. Germline lookup yields CDR1 DFQATT and CDR2 SNEGSKA (reference sequence). CDR3 loop: CSAADGNQPQHF. The DNA of the CDR3 is TGCAGTGCTGCGGACGGGAATCAGCCCCAGCATTTT.